This entry describes one T cell receptor beta chain. This CDR3 is also generated by other DNA sequences in the sample. Here immunoSEQ multiplex PCR was the method, and the copy in TCRdb shows in-frame clones only, minus some. The sample carries fewer than 15,000 clones, 75% to 95% recorded once. This sample was taken from a study of PD-1 blockade in classical Hodgkin lymphoma. No patient escaped relapse after autologous stem cell transplantation, and brentuximab vedotin exposure varied. Sequences were derived from peripheral blood mononuclear cells (PBMCs), sampled at baseline. The TCR originated in a human donor with classical Hodgkin lymphoma.

CDR3 sequence reads: CAWSVHRGDGYTF. The CDR3 bases are TGTGCCTGGAGTGTACACAGGGGCGATGGCTACACCTTC. The chain uses TRBV30 and TRBJ1-2; 7 bases align to TRBD1. CDR3 size: 13 residues. Germline V gene lookup returns CDR1 GTSNPN and CDR2 SVGIG (reference sequence). The V and J ends lost 0 bases and 6 bases, in that order; junction bases with no gene match: 4. Combining the CDR3 with reference TRBV30 and TRBJ1-2 gives the whole variable domain SQTIHQWPATLVQPVGSPLSLECTVEGTSNPNLYWYRQAAGRGLQLLFYSVGIGQISSEVPQNLSASRPQDRQFILSSKKLLLSDSGFYLCAWSVHRGDGYTFGSGTRLTVV.